The next 26 T cell receptor beta chains were all read from a single sample in a study of T cell responses to AZD1222 COVID-19 vaccine. Some clones are missing from TCRdb's copy, which holds only in-frame ones; the method was immunoSEQ multiplex PCR. The data hold some 130,000 clones, with about 87% observed a single time. Material: peripheral blood, obtained on day 0 of AZD1222 vaccination. The receptors shown here come from an adult in good health.

The rearrangement links TRBV7-6 to TRBJ1-2; 7 bases map to TRBD1. The junction had 13 bases not matched to a gene; V was cut back by 5 bases and J by 4 bases. CDR3 size: 16 residues. CDR1 and CDR2 from the germline V gene are SGHVS and FNYEAQ. CDR3 bases: TGTGCCAGCAGCCCCCGTCCCGGGACAGTATCCTATGGCTACACCTTC. Translation gives CASSPRPGTVSYGYTF.

The V call is TRBV4-2, the J call TRBJ2-1; 8 bases line up with TRBD2. The CDR3 extends over 14 amino acids. V gave up 1 base and J gave up 8 bases; unmatched junction bases: 4. The V gene's germline CDR1 is LGHNA and CDR2 YNFKEQ. The CDR3 protein is CASSQAGGQDEQFF. In nucleotides, the CDR3 is TGTGCCAGCAGCCAAGCGGGGGGGCAGGATGAGCAGTTCTTC.

The chain employs TRBV10-3 and TRBJ2-7, with D maybe TRBD1 (6 bases). V was trimmed by 2 bases and J by 6 bases, leaving 17 bases between them. CDR3 length: 15 residues. The germline gives CDR1 ENHRY, CDR2 SYGVKD. CDR3: CAISEPTGTTVEQYF. The CDR3 region has the DNA TGTGCCATCAGTGAGCCGACCGGGACAACCGTCGAGCAGTACTTC.

The chain has TRBV28 and TRBJ1-6; 8 bases fit TRBD1. The CDR3 length is 15 residues. Germline values: CDR1 MDHEN, CDR2 SYDVKM. With V trimmed by 5 bases and J by 6 bases, 6 bases remained unmatched. The CDR3 DNA reads as TGTGCCAGCAGTCCCGGGACAGGCTTTAATTCACCCCTCCACTTT. This codes for CASSPGTGFNSPLHF.

The chain employs TRBV4-2 and TRBJ1-6, with a tentative D call TRBD1 (6 bases). Germline V gene sequence: CDR1 LGHNA, CDR2 YNFKEQ. The CDR3 length is 14 residues. Trimming took off 1 base at V and 10 bases at J, with 11 bases between the two ends. The CDR3 nucleotides read TGTGCCAGCAGCCAAGGACAGGAGGGGTCACCCCTCCACTTT. This encodes CASSQGQEGSPLHF.

The chain couples TRBV6-4 to TRBJ2-1, with TRBD2 matching 8 bases. The CDR3 spans 15 residues. The junction had 3 bases not matched to a gene; V was cut back by 0 bases and J by 5 bases. Germline-derived CDR1 and CDR2 are MRHNA and SNTAGT. The CDR3 sequence is CASSDSTSGNNEQFF. Written as DNA, the CDR3 is TGTGCCAGCAGTGACTCTACTAGCGGAAACAATGAGCAGTTCTTC.

The chain has TRBV2 and TRBJ1-6; possibly TRBD1 for D (6 bases). V gave up 0 bases and J gave up 0 bases, with 9 bases separating them. This CDR3 spans 17 amino acids. Per germline, CDR1 SNHLY and CDR2 FYNNEI. CDR3 protein: CASSEAGHSSYNSPLHF. CDR3 DNA: TGTGCCAGCAGTGAAGCGGGACATAGCTCCTATAATTCACCCCTCCACTTT.

The V gene is TRBV10-3, the J gene TRBJ1-5; 7 bases map to TRBD1. The trim removed 3 bases at V and 5 bases at J, leaving 10 bases unmatched. This CDR3 region has 16 residues. CDR1 is ENHRY and CDR2 is SYGVKD in the germline V gene. The CDR3: CAISDPSTGVDQPQHF. The CDR3, as DNA: TGTGCCATCAGTGATCCTTCCACAGGGGTGGATCAGCCCCAGCATTTT.

The rearrangement uses TRBV7-2 and TRBJ2-5; weak D call: TRBD1 (5 bases). Deletions cut 5 bases from V and 1 base from J, with 8 bases between. The CDR3 totals 13 residues. CDR1 and CDR2 from the germline V gene are SGHTA and FQGNSA. The CDR3 protein is CASSRQSQETQYF. The CDR3 DNA sequence: TGTGCCAGCAGCCGACAGTCCCAAGAGACCCAGTACTTC. Based on the CDR3 plus reference TRBV7-2 and TRBJ2-5, the full variable domain is GAGVSQSPSNKVTEKGKDVELRCDPISGHTALYWYRQSLGQGLEFLIYFQGNSAPDKSGLPSDRFSAERTGGSVSTLTIQRTQQEDSAVYLCASSRQSQETQYFGPGTRLLVL.

J is TRBJ1-1 and V is TRBV4-3, with 9 nucleotides matching TRBD1. CDR1 is LGHNA, CDR2 YSLEER, per germline. The length of the CDR3 is 15 residues. With 0 bases clipped from V and 4 bases from J, the junction kept 3 bases outside the gene matches. The DNA of the CDR3 is TGCGCCAGCAGCCAAGATGGGACAGGGTTCACTGAAGCTTTCTTT. Translated: CASSQDGTGFTEAFF.

The count of this clone is one. The chain links TRBV5-4 to TRBJ1-2, with D possibly TRBD1 on 6 matching bases. Germline values: CDR1 SGHNT, CDR2 YYREEE (reference sequence). The CDR3 length is 14 residues. The V end was cut by 0 bases, the J end by 9 bases, with 15 bases between. The DNA for the CDR3 is TGTGCCAGCAGCTTGGACAGGGACTCAATGAGCTACACCTTC. The encoded protein is CASSLDRDSMSYTF.

This rearrangement joins TRBV7-2 to TRBJ1-2; D is uncertain. CDR3 length: 17 amino acids. V gave up 1 base and J gave up 5 bases, with 20 bases separating them. From germline, CDR1 is SGHTA and CDR2 FQGNSA. In DNA, the CDR3 is TGTGCCAGCAGCTTAGAGGTCGGGTATCCCCAGACTTATGGCTACACCTTC. Amino acids: CASSLEVGYPQTYGYTF.

The chain has TRBV7-9 and TRBJ1-5; no clear D. V gave up 4 bases and J gave up 7 bases, with 8 bases separating them. The germline CDR1 and CDR2 sequences are SEHNR and FQNEAQ (reference sequence). This CDR3 spans 12 amino acids. CDR3 in amino acids: CASSSTIQPQHF. The DNA for the CDR3 is TGTGCCAGCAGCTCCACAATACAGCCCCAGCATTTT. Supplemented by reference TRBV7-9 and TRBJ1-5, the full variable domain reads DTGVSQNPRHKITKRGQNVTFRCDPISEHNRLYWYRQTLGQGPEFLTYFQNEAQLEKSRLLSDRFSAERPKGSFSTLEIQRTEQGDSAMYLCASSSTIQPQHFGDGTRLSIL.

V usage is TRBV30 and J usage is TRBJ2-3; D not certain. V lost 0 bases, J lost 5 bases, and 9 bases lay in between. The CDR3 runs to 13 residues. Per the germline V gene, CDR1 is GTSNPN and CDR2 is SVGIG (reference sequence). The CDR3 coding sequence is TGTGCCTGGAGTGTAAAAGGCCGAGATACGCAGTATTTT. Residues: CAWSVKGRDTQYF.

This rearrangement joins TRBV28 to TRBJ1-2; the D gene is possibly TRBD1 (5 bases). This CDR3 is built from 13 residues. Germline lookup yields CDR1 MDHEN and CDR2 SYDVKM. V was trimmed by 7 bases and J by 1 base, leaving 10 bases between them. CDR3 sequence (DNA): TGTGCCAGCAACCCCGACAGTAACTATGGCTACACCTTC. Translated, it gives CASNPDSNYGYTF.

V gene TRBV5-5 combines with J gene TRBJ1-2; perhaps TRBD1 as D (5 bases). V lost 6 bases and J lost 2, with 14 bases in between. In germline, CDR1 is SGHKS, CDR2 YYEKEE (reference sequence). This CDR3 region has 14 residues. The chain's CDR3 is CASTEVRQNYGYTF. For the CDR3, the DNA is TGTGCCAGCACCGAGGTCCGACAGAACTATGGCTACACCTTC.

This clone was seen more than once but under ten times. The chain couples TRBV5-4 to TRBJ1-2; 8 bases map to TRBD1. Trimming at V came to 1 base and at J to 8 bases, leaving 7 bases not matched to a gene. There are 14 residues in the CDR3. CDR1 and CDR2 from the germline V gene are SGHNT and YYREEE (reference sequence). In DNA form, the CDR3 reads TGTGCCAGCAGCTTGAATCAGGGGGCGGGCGGCTACACCTTC. Protein sequence: CASSLNQGAGGYTF. Filled out from reference TRBV5-4 and TRBJ1-2, the complete variable domain reads ETGVTQSPTHLIKTRGQQVTLRCSSQSGHNTVSWYQQALGQGPQFIFQYYREEENGRGNFPPRFSGLQFPNYSSELNVNALELDDSALYLCASSLNQGAGGYTFGSGTRLTVV.

J is TRBJ2-7 and V is TRBV4-1; 9 bases line up with TRBD1. Germline-derived CDR1 and CDR2 are MGHRA and YSYEKL. V lost 1 base, J lost 1 base, and 2 bases stayed unmatched. The CDR3 contains 15 residues. The CDR3 coding sequence is TGCGCCAGCAGCCAAGTTGGACAGGGGTCCTACGAGCAGTACTTC. The encoded protein is CASSQVGQGSYEQYF.

CDR3 in amino acids: CASTNRGLVTEAFF. Here the CDR3 DNA reads TGTGCCAGCACCAACAGGGGGCTGGTCACTGAAGCTTTCTTT. This chain joins TRBV6-5 and TRBJ1-1, with 9 bases lining up with TRBD1. J gave up 4 bases and V 7 bases, and 7 bases lay outside the gene matches. Germline CDR1 MNHEY, CDR2 SVGAGI. CDR3 length: 14 residues.

The V call is TRBV2, the J call TRBJ1-1, with D unclear. The CDR3 contains 13 residues. Germline V gene data show CDR1 as SNHLY and CDR2 as FYNNEI. V was clipped by 5 bases and J by 1 base, with 8 bases between them. The CDR3 reads CASSQGPNTEAFF. The CDR3 bases are TGTGCCAGCAGTCAAGGACCGAACACTGAAGCTTTCTTT.

J is TRBJ1-2 and V is TRBV10-3; 9 bases are a match to TRBD1. Germline V lookup: CDR1 ENHRY, CDR2 SYGVKD. Germline trimming cut 6 bases from V and 4 bases from J; bases unmatched to any gene: 9. This CDR3 spans 15 amino acids. The CDR3 region has the DNA TGTGCCATCAGCACAGGGGGCTCGATAGTCTATGGCTACACCTTC. Its protein product is CAISTGGSIVYGYTF.

J is TRBJ2-3 and V is TRBV5-1; 12 positions agree with TRBD2. Unmatched junction bases numbered 3, after V lost 4 bases and J lost 0 bases. CDR1 and CDR2 from the germline V gene are SGHRS and YFSETQ. CDR3 length: 16 amino acids. CDR3 coding DNA: TGCGCCAGCAGCGGGGGGACTAGCGGGAGCACAGATACGCAGTATTTT. As protein: CASSGGTSGSTDTQYF.

This clone occurred once. The chain has TRBV6-2 or TRBV6-3 and TRBJ2-1; possible D gene TRBD2, 5 bases. The CDR3 has 12 residues. Trimming took off 6 bases at V and 9 bases at J, with 12 bases between the two ends. The germline CDR1 and CDR2 sequences are MNHEY and SVGEGT. The CDR3 DNA reads TGTGCCAGCAGCCTATACCGGGGTGAGCAGTTCTTC. This translates into CASSLYRGEQFF.

The chain has TRBV19 and TRBJ1-1; 8 bases line up with TRBD1. Germline V gives CDR1 LNHDA, CDR2 SQIVND (reference sequence). Trimming cost V 3 bases and J 4 bases; bases outside gene matches: 7. The CDR3 covers 15 residues. CDR3 bases: TGTGCCAGTAGTATCCCGACAGGGGTGGGCACTGAAGCTTTCTTT. Translation: CASSIPTGVGTEAFF.

The count of this clone is one. The chain combines TRBV24-1 with TRBJ1-2, with TRBD1 matching over 9 bases. Trimming took 7 bases from V and 7 from J; bases not matched to a gene: 6. The CDR3 sequence is 13 residues long. Germline values: CDR1 KGHDR, CDR2 SFDVKD. CDR3: CATSGGQGGGYTF. The CDR3 DNA is TGTGCCACCAGCGGGGGACAGGGAGGTGGCTACACCTTC.

This clone was picked up one time. The CDR3 sequence: CASSIEGDFHF. DNA of the CDR3: TGTGCCAGTAGTATAGAGGGGGACTTCCACTTT. The chain couples TRBV19 to TRBJ1-6; weak D call: TRBD1 (5 bases). Trimming took 0 bases from V and 17 from J, leaving 8 bases between them. Germline loops: CDR1 LNHDA, CDR2 SQIVND (reference sequence). This CDR3 comprises 11 residues.